Here is one TCR beta chain with its context. This clonotype was counted ten times or more. Which antigen it targets is not known. No qualities accompany the bases; no much larger clone lies one base away. Set within a cohort of healthcare workers in London, UK, this nested case-control study involved weekly PCR testing of nasopharyngeal swabs along with blood sampling. Healthcare workers were recruited between 23 and 31 March 2020, during the week of the UK lockdown, and were followed weekly for up to roughly 16 weeks. The library relied on 5' RACE. The instrument given in TCRdb is NextSeq 500. In the TCR library protocol, unique molecular identifiers were attached to individual cDNA molecules to correct for PCR bias and sequencing error. Both TCR alpha and beta chains were sequenced, and tight co-correlation was observed between alpha and beta sequence abundances in each sample. Per the original workflow: Decombinator V4 was used to annotate the V gene, J gene and CDR3 of the TCR sequences. TCRs were defined as expanded if a significant change between any two time points was detected under a Poisson model with p below 0.0001. TCR abundances were normalised to the total number of TCRs sequenced in each sample and reported as counts per million. TRAV1-2 paired with TRAJ12, TRAJ20 or TRAJ33 defined MAIT TCRs, while TRAV10 paired with TRAJ18 defined iNKT TCRs. VDJdb, accessed 1 November 2021, was searched for CMV, EBV and SARS-CoV-2 annotated TCRs, excluding TCRs annotated for multiple antigens. Using fastp at Q25 and MiXCR, TCRdb reprocessed the public reads and kept productive beta chains. CDR3 protein sequences are deduplicated, and each keeps its most common genes and DNA. What appears here as the V and J calls and clone size reflects TCRdb's work, not the paper's. This sample comprises tens of thousands of distinct CDR3 sequences, under 7.5% of them detected only once. The ten largest clones represent 3% to 4% of the sample.

Spanning cysteine to phenylalanine, the CDR3 consists of 11 amino acids. Of all the DNA, just the CDR3 is kept, 33 bases in frame from base 1. A distance of 14 bases separates the germline ends of V and J, which lose 5 bases and 12 bases respectively. The sample comes from a study of early T cells in non-severe SARS-CoV-2 infection (dated by TCRdb to the early 2020s). Context from the whole study: Because TCR sequencing was done on bulk RNA from unsorted whole blood, the alpha and beta chains could not be paired. The paper as a whole reports these results and caveats: Matching against VDJdb was skewed toward anti-spike CD8 responses, likely underestimated virus-specific expansions, and missed private and CD4 specificities.

This sequence uses TRBV12-3 or TRBV12-4 and TRBJ2-7, with no confidently assigned D gene. Material: whole blood. This clonotype was sampled from an adult who was a healthcare worker with PCR-confirmed SARS-CoV-2 infection or an uninfected control (not recorded which). This receptor carries the CDR3 CASSPGYWVYF. The nucleotides are TGTGCCAGCAGTCCCGGTTATTGGGTGTACTTC.